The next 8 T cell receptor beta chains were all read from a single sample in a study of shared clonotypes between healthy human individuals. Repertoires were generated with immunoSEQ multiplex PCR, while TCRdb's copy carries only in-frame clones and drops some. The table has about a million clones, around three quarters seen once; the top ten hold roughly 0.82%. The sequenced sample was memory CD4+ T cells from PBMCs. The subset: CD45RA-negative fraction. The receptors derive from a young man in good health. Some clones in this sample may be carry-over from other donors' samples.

CDR3 DNA sequence: TGTGCCAGTAGTATCGGGATAGCGGGAGGGCCGCATGAGCAGTTCTTC. This translates into CASSIGIAGGPHEQFF. The chain recombines TRBV19 with TRBJ2-1; 11 nucleotides match TRBD2. CDR3 length equals 16 residues. The V gene end was trimmed by 3 bases and the J gene end by 8 bases; junction bases not matched to a gene: 9. Germline V gene lookup returns CDR1 LNHDA and CDR2 SQIVND (reference sequence).

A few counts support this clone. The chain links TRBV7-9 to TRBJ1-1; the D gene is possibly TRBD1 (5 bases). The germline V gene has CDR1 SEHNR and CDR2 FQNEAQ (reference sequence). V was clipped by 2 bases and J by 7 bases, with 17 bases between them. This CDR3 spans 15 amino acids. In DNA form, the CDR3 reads TGTGCCAGCAGCTTATCACTCCCAACTCAGGGTGAAGCTTTCTTT. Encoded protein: CASSLSLPTQGEAFF.

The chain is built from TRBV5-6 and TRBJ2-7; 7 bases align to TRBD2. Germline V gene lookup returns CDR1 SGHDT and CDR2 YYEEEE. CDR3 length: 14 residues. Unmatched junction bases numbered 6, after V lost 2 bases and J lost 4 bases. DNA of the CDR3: TGTGCCAGCAGCTTTACGGGAGGAGGTTACGAGCAGTACTTC. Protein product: CASSFTGGGYEQYF.

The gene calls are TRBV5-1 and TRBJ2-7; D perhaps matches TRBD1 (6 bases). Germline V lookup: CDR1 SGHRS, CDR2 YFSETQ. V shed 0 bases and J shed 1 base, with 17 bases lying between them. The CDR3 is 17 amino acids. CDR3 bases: TGCGCCAGCAGCTTGGTTTTTCGGCAGGGGATTTCCTACGAGCAGTACTTC. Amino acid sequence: CASSLVFRQGISYEQYF.

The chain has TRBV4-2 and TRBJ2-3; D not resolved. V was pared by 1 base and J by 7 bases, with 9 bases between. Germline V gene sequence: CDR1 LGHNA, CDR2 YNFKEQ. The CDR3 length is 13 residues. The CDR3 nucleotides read TGTGCCAGCAGCCAAGGGGGTGGGAATACGCAGTATTTT. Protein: CASSQGGGNTQYF.

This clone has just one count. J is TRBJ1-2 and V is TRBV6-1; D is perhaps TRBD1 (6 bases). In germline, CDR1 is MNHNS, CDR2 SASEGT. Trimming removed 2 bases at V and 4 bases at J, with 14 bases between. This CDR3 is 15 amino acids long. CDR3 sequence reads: CASSESFGTSYGYTF. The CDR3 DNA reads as TGTGCCAGCAGTGAATCTTTCGGGACATCCTATGGCTACACCTTC.

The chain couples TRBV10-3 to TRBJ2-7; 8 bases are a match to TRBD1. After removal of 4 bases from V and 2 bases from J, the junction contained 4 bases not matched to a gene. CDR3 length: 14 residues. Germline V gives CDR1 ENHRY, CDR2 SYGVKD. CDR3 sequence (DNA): TGTGCCATCAGTGGGGAACAGGGGGCCTACGAGCAGTACTTC. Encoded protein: CAISGEQGAYEQYF.

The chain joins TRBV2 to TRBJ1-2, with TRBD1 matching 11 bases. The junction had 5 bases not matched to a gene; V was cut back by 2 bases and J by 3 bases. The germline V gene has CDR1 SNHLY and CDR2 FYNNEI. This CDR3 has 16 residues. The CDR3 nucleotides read TGTGCCAGCAGTGAAACCGGGACAGGGGGGGACTATGGCTACACCTTC. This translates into CASSETGTGGDYGYTF.